The 30 T cell receptor beta chains reported below all come from one sample, sequenced in a study of cytomegalovirus exposure and HLA in healthy donors. Researchers ran the PCR with 60 Vbeta and 13 Jbeta primers. Profiling relied on immunoSEQ multiplex PCR, and the TCRdb table lists in-frame clones only, not all of them. The top ten hold roughly 4.8% of the sample, which has around 140,000 clones, 75% to 85% seen once. Material: PBMCs. The receptors originated from a man aged 35-49 years in good health and CMV-seronegative.

The chain links TRBV5-1 to TRBJ1-4; TRBD1 matches at 7 bases. CDR3 length: 14 residues. Germline V gene lookup returns CDR1 SGHRS and CDR2 YFSETQ. Trimming took 4 bases from V and 4 from J; bases not matched to a gene: 4. The CDR3 spells CASSPGTVNEKLFF. In DNA, the CDR3 is TGCGCCAGCAGCCCCGGGACAGTTAATGAAAAACTGTTTTTT.

CDR3 DNA: TGCGCCAGCAGCTTGAAGTTTCCAGGGGGAAGCTCCTACAATGAGCAGTTCTTC. Translation: CASSLKFPGGSSYNEQFF. The chain combines TRBV5-1 with TRBJ2-1; 7 bases align to TRBD1. Germline V gene sequence: CDR1 SGHRS, CDR2 YFSETQ. V gave up 1 base and J gave up 0 bases; unmatched junction bases: 10. There are 18 residues in the CDR3.

V is TRBV7-2 and J is TRBJ2-3, with TRBD1 as a possible D gene (5 bases). Trimming removed 5 bases at V and 0 bases at J, with 12 bases between. Germline CDR1 is SGHTA and CDR2 is FQGNSA. The CDR3 is 15 amino acids. DNA for the CDR3: TGTGCCAGCAGCCAAAGCCGACAGAGCACAGATACGCAGTATTTT. It is translated as CASSQSRQSTDTQYF.

The chain recombines TRBV25-1 with TRBJ2-1; a weak D match, TRBD1 (6 bases). Trimming shortened V by 7 bases and J by 0 bases, and 13 bases separated the two germline ends. The CDR3 spans 15 residues. Germline CDR1 reads MGHDK; CDR2 reads SYGVNS. CDR3 region: CASTNRGGSYNEQFF. DNA for the CDR3: TGTGCCAGCACCAATCGAGGGGGCTCCTACAATGAGCAGTTCTTC.

The chain links TRBV28 to TRBJ2-3, with 7 bases identical to TRBD1. Trimming at V came to 4 bases and at J to 6 bases, leaving 13 bases not matched to a gene. CDR3 length: 16 residues. In germline, CDR1 is MDHEN, CDR2 SYDVKM. CDR3 coding DNA: TGTGCCAGCAGTTCAAGAAGACAGGGTGCAATGGATACGCAGTATTTT. This translates into CASSSRRQGAMDTQYF.

The rearrangement uses TRBV11-2 and TRBJ2-3, with 7 positions matching TRBD1. With V trimmed by 5 bases and J by 2 bases, 13 bases remained unmatched. Germline values: CDR1 SGHAT, CDR2 FQNNGV. The CDR3 contains 17 residues. CDR3 region: CASSHLHRQGNTDTQYF. CDR3 nucleotide sequence: TGTGCCAGCAGCCATCTGCACCGACAGGGTAACACAGATACGCAGTATTTT.

The J gene is TRBJ1-1, the V gene TRBV7-9, with D unresolved. Trimming took off 1 base at V and 2 bases at J, with 11 bases between the two ends. CDR1 is SEHNR, CDR2 FQNEAQ, per germline (reference sequence). This CDR3 region has 15 residues. The CDR3 spells CASSLVGSRNTEAFF. The CDR3 coding sequence is TGTGCCAGCAGCTTAGTAGGGAGTCGAAACACTGAAGCTTTCTTT.

The chain couples TRBV7-6 to TRBJ2-4; 7 bases are shared with TRBD2. The V and J ends lost 4 bases and 1 base, in that order; junction bases with no gene match: 4. There are 15 residues in the CDR3. Germline loops: CDR1 SGHVS, CDR2 FNYEAQ. CDR3 coding DNA: TGTGCCAGCAGCTCGGGGGGAGCGGCCAAAAACATTCAGTACTTC. Its translation: CASSSGGAAKNIQYF.

The chain carries TRBV6-1 and TRBJ2-7, with D perhaps TRBD2 (5 bases). Trimming cost V 8 bases and J 3 bases, with 14 bases left between them. From germline, CDR1 is MNHNS and CDR2 SASEGT. The CDR3 extends over 13 amino acids. As DNA, the CDR3 is TGTGCCAGCGGAGGCCAGTCTCGCTACGAGCAGTACTTC. Encoded protein: CASGGQSRYEQYF.

V is TRBV7-9 and J is TRBJ1-3, with 7 bases identical to TRBD1. The germline CDR1 and CDR2 sequences are SEHNR and FQNEAQ (reference sequence). This CDR3 contains 15 residues. V lost 5 bases and J lost 5; bases outside the gene matches: 9. In DNA, the CDR3 is TGTGCCAGCAGCACGGGGACAGTCGGGAGAAACACCATATATTTT. Amino acids: CASSTGTVGRNTIYF.

This chain uses TRBV14 with TRBJ2-5, with D tentatively TRBD1 (6 bases). Trimming took 1 base from V and 2 from J, leaving 11 bases between them. The length of the CDR3 is 15 residues. Germline V gene lookup returns CDR1 SGHDN and CDR2 FVKESK. The DNA for the CDR3 is TGTGCCAGCAGCCAAGGGTGGGGACAACAAGAGACCCAGTACTTC. Its translation: CASSQGWGQQETQYF.

The chain links TRBV5-6 to TRBJ1-5; D unresolved. Germline V gene sequence: CDR1 SGHDT, CDR2 YYEEEE. This CDR3 is built from 13 residues. Deletions cut 5 bases from V and 7 bases from J, with 13 bases between. CDR3 protein: CASRLFGEQPQHF. The CDR3 nucleotides are TGTGCCAGCAGATTGTTCGGAGAACAGCCCCAGCATTTT.

This chain links TRBV4-1 with TRBJ1-2, with a tentative D call TRBD1 (6 bases). Germline V gives CDR1 MGHRA, CDR2 YSYEKL. The CDR3 totals 16 residues. Trimming took 1 base from V and 2 from J, leaving 14 bases between them. Here the CDR3 reads CASSQAGGGMNYGYTF. The CDR3 nucleotides read TGCGCCAGCAGCCAAGCCGGGGGGGGCATGAACTATGGCTACACCTTC.

The chain recombines TRBV7-2 with TRBJ1-1; D may be TRBD1 (6 bases). This CDR3 has 14 amino acids. The V and J ends lost 6 bases and 5 bases respectively, with 16 bases between them. Germline lookup yields CDR1 SGHTA and CDR2 FQGNSA. CDR3 nucleotides: TGTGCCAGCAGTCGGGACACTATGGGGACTGAAGCTTTCTTT. It translates to CASSRDTMGTEAFF.

This chain links TRBV30 with TRBJ1-2, with D perhaps TRBD1 (6 bases). V lost 2 bases, J lost 10 bases, and 11 bases lay in between. Germline CDR1 is GTSNPN and CDR2 is SVGIG (reference sequence). There are 11 residues in the CDR3. CDR3 in amino acids: CAWSPRDTYTF. Written as DNA, the CDR3 is TGTGCCTGGAGTCCCCGGGACACCTACACCTTC.

CDR3 in DNA: TGCGCCAGCCGGGCGGGACAGCTCTCCTACGAGCAGTACTTC. Translating gives CASRAGQLSYEQYF. The chain has TRBV5-1 and TRBJ2-7; TRBD1 might be the D (7 bases). The CDR3 is made up of 14 amino acids. Germline CDR1 and CDR2: SGHRS and YFSETQ. Trimming cost V 7 bases and J 0 bases, with 14 bases left between them.

The V and J genes are TRBV18 and TRBJ2-5, with D perhaps matching TRBD1 (5 bases). The J call is uncertain, as TRBJ2-7 better fits the DNA end. CDR1 and CDR2 from the germline V gene are KGHSH and LQKENI. This CDR3 has 14 residues. The CDR3 region has the DNA TGTGCCAGCTCACCACCCCGACAGAATCTCGAGCAGTACTTC. This encodes CASSPPRQNLEQYF.

J is TRBJ2-6 and V is TRBV19; TRBD2 might be the D (6 bases). Germline CDR1 is LNHDA and CDR2 is SQIVND (reference sequence). This CDR3 contains 18 residues. V shed 5 bases and J shed 0 bases, with 17 bases lying between them. Written as DNA, the CDR3 is TGTGCCAGTAGTCCCCCTCCGGGACTGGGCTCTGGGGCCAACGTCCTGACTTTC. This gives the protein CASSPPPGLGSGANVLTF.

The V gene is TRBV5-4, the J gene TRBJ2-3; 12 bases are shared with TRBD2. Germline trimming cut 0 bases from V and 4 bases from J; bases unmatched to any gene: 6. The CDR3 sequence is 17 residues long. Germline CDR1 SGHNT, CDR2 YYREEE (reference sequence). CDR3 nucleotide sequence: TGTGCCAGCAGCTTGGGGCTAGCGGGGGGGCGGTCAGATACGCAGTATTTT. It specifies CASSLGLAGGRSDTQYF.

The V and J genes are TRBV27 and TRBJ1-6; 8 bases are a match to TRBD1. The junction had 7 bases not matched to a gene; V was cut back by 2 bases and J by 4 bases. The CDR3 extends over 17 amino acids. Germline-derived CDR1 and CDR2 are MNHEY and SMNVEV (reference sequence). In DNA, the CDR3 is TGTGCCAGCAGTTTAACCCGGCAGGGGGCTTATAATTCACCCCTCCACTTT. Translating gives CASSLTRQGAYNSPLHF.

The chain couples TRBV30 to TRBJ2-3, with 10 bases identical to TRBD2. Germline V gives CDR1 GTSNPN, CDR2 SVGIG (reference sequence). V was pared by 4 bases and J by 14 bases, with 3 bases of the junction left unmatched. The CDR3 extends over 10 amino acids. The CDR3 loop is CAWKRGGTYF. The CDR3 DNA reads TGTGCCTGGAAGCGGGGGGGCACGTATTTT. The whole variable domain, filled in from reference TRBV30 and TRBJ2-3, reads SQTIHQWPATLVQPVGSPLSLECTVEGTSNPNLYWYRQAAGRGLQLLFYSVGIGQISSEVPQNLSASRPQDRQFILSSKKLLLSDSGFYLCAWKRGGTYFGPGTRLTVL.

V is TRBV19 and J is TRBJ2-5, with D possibly being TRBD1 (6 bases). This CDR3 spans 13 amino acids. Deletions cut 3 bases from V and 5 bases from J, with 10 bases between. Germline V lookup: CDR1 LNHDA, CDR2 SQIVND (reference sequence). The CDR3 loop is CASSILQGETQYF. The CDR3 nucleotides read TGTGCCAGTAGTATCCTTCAGGGGGAGACCCAGTACTTC.

This sequence joins TRBV2 and TRBJ1-6; the D gene is possibly TRBD1 (5 bases). CDR1 and CDR2 (germline): SNHLY, FYNNEI. The CDR3 runs 14 residues. V lost 6 bases and J 8 bases, leaving 14 bases between the germline ends. CDR3 loop: CASRGGRGDSPLHF. The CDR3, as DNA: TGTGCCAGCAGGGGGGGTAGGGGAGATTCACCCCTCCACTTT. The variable domain in full, with the rest retrieved from reference TRBV2 and TRBJ1-6, is EPEVTQTPSHQVTQMGQEVILRCVPISNHLYFYWYRQILGQKVEFLVSFYNNEISEKSEIFDDQFSVERPDGSNFTLKIRSTKLEDSAMYFCASRGGRGDSPLHFGNGTRLTVT.

The genes are TRBV6-4 and TRBJ1-1; D call uncertain. Looked up from germline, CDR1 is MRHNA and CDR2 is SNTAGT. The CDR3 consists of 13 residues. V lost 6 bases and J 4 bases, leaving 12 bases between the germline ends. This CDR3 is CASRMAAGTEAFF. CDR3 in DNA: TGTGCCAGCAGAATGGCTGCGGGCACTGAAGCTTTCTTT.

The chain links TRBV6-5 to TRBJ1-1; unclear D gene. The CDR3 is 14 residues long. Trimming cost V 0 bases and J 3 bases, with 8 bases left between them. Germline loops: CDR1 MNHEY, CDR2 SVGAGI. CDR3 residues: CASSYSRVDTEAFF. The CDR3 DNA sequence: TGTGCCAGCAGTTACTCGAGGGTCGACACTGAAGCTTTCTTT.

The rearrangement links TRBV4-3 to TRBJ1-3; D is unclear. CDR1 is LGHNA, CDR2 YSLEER, per germline. V lost 3 bases and J lost 0, with 12 bases in between. This CDR3 has 16 residues. CDR3 sequence (DNA): TGCGCCAGCAGCCAGGTCGGCGGCTCCTCTGGAAACACCATATATTTT. This sequence encodes CASSQVGGSSGNTIYF.

The chain uses TRBV7-3 and TRBJ1-2; D is undetermined. Germline V lookup: CDR1 SGHTA, CDR2 FQGTGA. Trimming took off 5 bases at V and 8 bases at J, with 24 bases between the two ends. The length of the CDR3 is 16 residues. CDR3 residues: CASSPGGGVGLHGYTF. The CDR3 coding sequence is TGTGCCAGCAGCCCTGGAGGTGGGGTCGGACTTCACGGCTACACCTTC.

The gene calls are TRBV2 and TRBJ2-5; unclear D gene. Looked up from germline, CDR1 is SNHLY and CDR2 is FYNNEI. The CDR3 has 14 amino acids. V was pared by 6 bases and J by 3 bases, with 14 bases between. The CDR3 DNA is TGTGCCAGCAGCTTTCCCATATCGGAAGAGACCCAGTACTTC. It is translated as CASSFPISEETQYF.

The chain joins TRBV13 to TRBJ1-2; 11 bases are a match to TRBD1. Losses at the gene ends were 4 bases for V and 2 bases for J; bases not matched to a gene: 6. The CDR3 runs to 16 residues. Germline assignment: CDR1 PRHDT and CDR2 FYEKMQ (reference sequence). The CDR3 sequence: CASSSGQGAMNYGYTF. The CDR3 DNA follows: TGTGCCAGCAGCTCAGGACAGGGGGCAATGAACTATGGCTACACCTTC.

This chain links TRBV2 with TRBJ1-6; D not certain. The length of the CDR3 is 16 residues. Trimming stripped 2 bases from V and 2 bases from J, with 10 bases between. Per the germline V gene, CDR1 is SNHLY and CDR2 is FYNNEI. Written as DNA, the CDR3 is TGTGCCAGCAGTGAATCCCCAGGCACCTATAATTCACCCCTCCACTTT. Its translation is CASSESPGTYNSPLHF.